The 14 T cell receptor beta chains in this list originate from one sample, sequenced in a study of identical twins. A single record per CDR3 protein comes from TCRdb applying MiXCR to the 5' RACE reads. The sample includes more than 200,000 distinct CDR3 sequences, about 14% of them seen just once. Sample: memory (CD45RO+) T cells sorted from blood. The receptors shown here come from a woman between 18 and 29 years old in good health.

This clonotype showed up just a few times. The rearrangement joins TRBV20-1 to TRBJ2-1, with 11 bases lining up with TRBD2. Germline values: CDR1 DFQATT, CDR2 SNEGSKA (reference sequence). V lost 4 bases and J lost 4; bases outside the gene matches: 3. The CDR3 covers 14 residues. The CDR3 DNA follows: TGCAGTGCTATAACTAGCGGGAGATACAATGAGCAGTTCTTC. The encoded protein is CSAITSGRYNEQFF.

This clonotype was seen a handful of times. The chain links TRBV2 to TRBJ1-3, with D maybe TRBD1 (6 bases). The V end lost 2 bases, the J end lost 2 bases, and 10 bases lay between the germline ends. The CDR3 sequence is 15 residues long. Germline loops: CDR1 SNHLY, CDR2 FYNNEI. CDR3 protein: CASSEHRAPGNTIYF. CDR3 bases: TGTGCCAGCAGTGAACACAGGGCGCCTGGAAACACCATATATTTT.

Only a few counts were recorded for this clonotype. This chain links TRBV10-3 with TRBJ2-6, with D perhaps matching TRBD1 (6 bases). V was trimmed by 1 base and J by 0 bases, leaving 19 bases between them. From germline, CDR1 is ENHRY and CDR2 SYGVKD. The CDR3 totals 20 residues. The chain's CDR3 is CAISEFQDSFSSSGANVLTF. CDR3 coding DNA: TGTGCCATCAGTGAGTTTCAGGACAGTTTTTCTTCCTCTGGGGCCAACGTCCTGACTTTC.

In its sample, this clonotype was seen a few times. The chain joins TRBV9 to TRBJ1-4, with TRBD1 as a possible D gene (6 bases). This CDR3 region has 15 residues. Germline V gene sequence: CDR1 SGDLS, CDR2 YYNGEE. V was pared by 4 bases and J by 6 bases, with 16 bases between. This CDR3 is CASSFEQGPDEKLFF. The CDR3 nucleotides read TGTGCCAGCAGCTTCGAGCAGGGGCCAGATGAAAAACTGTTTTTT.

This clonotype came up a few times. This chain links TRBV20-1 with TRBJ2-3, with 8 bases lining up with TRBD2. Germline lookup yields CDR1 DFQATT and CDR2 SNEGSKA (reference sequence). The CDR3 has 14 amino acids. Trimming cost V 6 bases and J 5 bases; bases outside gene matches: 10. CDR3 DNA sequence: TGCAGTGCGGGGACGCGGACTAGCCGAGATACGCAGTATTTT. Encoded protein: CSAGTRTSRDTQYF.

The V gene is TRBV15, the J gene TRBJ1-1, with D hard to call. Trimming pared 0 bases from V and 1 base from J, leaving 9 bases between. The germline gives CDR1 LNHNV, CDR2 YYDKDF (reference sequence). This CDR3 region has 15 residues. CDR3 residues: CATSRDWGENTEAFF. The CDR3 DNA reads TGTGCCACCAGCAGAGATTGGGGAGAGAACACTGAAGCTTTCTTT.

The V call is TRBV20-1, the J call TRBJ2-5; a weak D match, TRBD1 (5 bases). Trimming shortened V by 5 bases and J by 1 base, and 11 bases separated the two germline ends. Germline-derived CDR1 and CDR2 are DFQATT and SNEGSKA (reference sequence). This CDR3 has 13 residues. The CDR3: CSAPNRGQETQYF. The CDR3, as DNA: TGCAGTGCTCCGAATAGGGGCCAAGAGACCCAGTACTTC.

This clonotype was found many times. V gene TRBV25-1 combines with J gene TRBJ2-7; TRBD2 aligns across 11 bases. This CDR3 spans 14 amino acids. Germline values: CDR1 MGHDK, CDR2 SYGVNS. The J segment lost 2 bases and the V segment lost 6 bases, leaving 3 bases of the junction unmatched. CDR3 bases: TGTGCCAGCAGCGGACTAGCGGGCCCCTACGAGCAGTACTTC. It codes for CASSGLAGPYEQYF.

This clonotype has only a few counts. The chain employs TRBV12-3 or TRBV12-4 and TRBJ2-1; TRBD2 matches 7 bases. Trimming removed 4 bases from V and 9 bases from J; junction bases left unmatched: 3. The length of the CDR3 is 12 residues. The CDR3 DNA is TGTGCCAGCAGTTCCGGGACTATTGAGCAGTTCTTC. Protein product: CASSSGTIEQFF.

The table lists this clonotype with many counts. The rearrangement uses TRBV6-2 or TRBV6-3 and TRBJ2-5, with TRBD1 matching 7 bases. This CDR3 spans 13 amino acids. V lost 6 bases and J lost 2; bases outside the gene matches: 3. Per the germline V gene, CDR1 is MNHEY and CDR2 is SVGEGT. The DNA of the CDR3 is TGTGCCAGCAGCGGACAGGAACAAGAGACCCAGTACTTC. As protein: CASSGQEQETQYF.

This clonotype has ten or more counts. This chain links TRBV10-3 with TRBJ1-2; 7 bases line up with TRBD1. V shed 7 bases and J 8 bases; nucleotides not matched to a gene: 10. The CDR3 sequence is 13 residues long. Germline loops: CDR1 ENHRY, CDR2 SYGVKD. The CDR3 sequence: CAIKPGTAGGYTF. For the CDR3, the DNA is TGTGCCATCAAACCCGGGACAGCTGGAGGCTACACCTTC.

J is TRBJ1-2 and V is TRBV5-1, with D possibly being TRBD1 (5 bases). The germline V gene encodes CDR1 SGHRS and CDR2 YFSETQ. CDR3 length: 15 residues. Deletions cut 3 bases from V and 5 bases from J, with 17 bases between. Here the CDR3 reads CASSSNLGRRYGYTF. The CDR3 DNA sequence: TGCGCCAGCAGCTCAAATTTGGGACGTCGTTATGGCTACACCTTC. The whole variable domain, remainder taken from reference TRBV5-1 and TRBJ1-2, is KAGVTQTPRYLIKTRGQQVTLSCSPISGHRSVSWYQQTPGQGLQFLFEYFSETQRNKGNFPGRFSGRQFSNSRSEMNVSTLELGDSALYLCASSSNLGRRYGYTFGSGTRLTVV.

There are a few counts of this clonotype. The genes are TRBV3-1 and TRBJ2-7; D is unresolved. The length of the CDR3 is 12 residues. CDR1 is LGHDT, CDR2 YNNKEL, per germline (reference sequence). With 5 bases removed from V and 1 base from J, the gap between germline ends came to 6 bases. The CDR3 is CASSYRSYEQYF. In DNA form, the CDR3 reads TGTGCCAGCAGCTACAGATCCTACGAGCAGTACTTC.

In this sample, this clonotype turned up many times. The chain is built from TRBV7-3 and TRBJ2-1; D unresolved. With 5 bases removed from V and 5 bases from J, the gap between germline ends came to 10 bases. The length of the CDR3 is 13 residues. The germline V gene has CDR1 SGHTA and CDR2 FQGTGA. In DNA form, the CDR3 reads TGTGCCAGCAGCCCCTTGGCAGACAATGAGCAGTTCTTC. Translation: CASSPLADNEQFF. The variable domain in full, with the rest retrieved from reference TRBV7-3 and TRBJ2-1, is GAGVSQTPSNKVTEKGKYVELRCDPISGHTALYWYRQSLGQGPEFLIYFQGTGAADDSGLPNDRFFAVRPEGSVSTLKIQRTERGDSAVYLCASSPLADNEQFFGPGTRLTVL.